This T cell receptor (beta chain) was found in a study of T-cell memory formation after mild COVID-19. For the study at large: Most TCR clusters belonged to a single donor.

5'RACE with constant-segment primers yielded barcoded, UMI-tagged TCR alpha and TCR beta cDNA libraries. TCRdb processed the 5' RACE reads anew with MiXCR; each CDR3 protein has one entry. The table lists some 300,000 distinct CDR3 sequences, approximately 19% of them singletons. This CDR3 spans 16 amino acids. Trimming removed 3 bases from V and 7 bases from J; junction bases left unmatched: 10. Germline V CDR1 and CDR2: MGHDK, SYGVNS. In its sample, this clonotype was seen a few times. Its antigen is unknown. General study points: Some responding clones appeared in pre-infection memory, suggesting cross-reactive memory joined. Clones which contracted sat mainly in CM and EM if CD4+, and in EMRA if CD8+.

The chain joins TRBV25-1 to TRBJ1-2; TRBD1 matches 11 bases. Sequencing input: PBMCs or a T cell subset sorted from them (not recorded which). This sequence was found in a man aged 18 to 30 who had mild COVID-19 (a few samples of this study predate the infection). Cell type and time point are not known. CDR3 amino acids: CASSDPLGQGAAGYTF. In DNA form, the CDR3 reads TGTGCCAGCAGTGATCCACTTGGACAGGGGGCCGCTGGCTACACCTTC.